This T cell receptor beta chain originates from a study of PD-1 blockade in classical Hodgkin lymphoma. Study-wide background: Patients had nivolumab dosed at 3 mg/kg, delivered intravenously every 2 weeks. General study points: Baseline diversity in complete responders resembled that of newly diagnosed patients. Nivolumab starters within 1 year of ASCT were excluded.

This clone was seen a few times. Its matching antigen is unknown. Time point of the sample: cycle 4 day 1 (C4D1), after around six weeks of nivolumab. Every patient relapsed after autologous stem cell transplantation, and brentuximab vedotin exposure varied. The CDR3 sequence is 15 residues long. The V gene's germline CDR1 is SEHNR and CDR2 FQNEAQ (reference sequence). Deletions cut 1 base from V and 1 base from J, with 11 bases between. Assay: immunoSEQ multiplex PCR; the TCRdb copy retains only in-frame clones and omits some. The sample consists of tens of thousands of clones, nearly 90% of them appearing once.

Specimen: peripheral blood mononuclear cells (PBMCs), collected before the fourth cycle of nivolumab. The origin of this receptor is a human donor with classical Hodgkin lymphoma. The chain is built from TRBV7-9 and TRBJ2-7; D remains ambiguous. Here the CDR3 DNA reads TGTGCCAGCAGCTTAGGAGGCTTAGATTCCTACGAGCAGTACTTC. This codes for CASSLGGLDSYEQYF. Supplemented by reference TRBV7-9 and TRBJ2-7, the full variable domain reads DTGVSQNPRHKITKRGQNVTFRCDPISEHNRLYWYRQTLGQGPEFLTYFQNEAQLEKSRLLSDRFSAERPKGSFSTLEIQRTEQGDSAMYLCASSLGGLDSYEQYFGPGTRLTVT.